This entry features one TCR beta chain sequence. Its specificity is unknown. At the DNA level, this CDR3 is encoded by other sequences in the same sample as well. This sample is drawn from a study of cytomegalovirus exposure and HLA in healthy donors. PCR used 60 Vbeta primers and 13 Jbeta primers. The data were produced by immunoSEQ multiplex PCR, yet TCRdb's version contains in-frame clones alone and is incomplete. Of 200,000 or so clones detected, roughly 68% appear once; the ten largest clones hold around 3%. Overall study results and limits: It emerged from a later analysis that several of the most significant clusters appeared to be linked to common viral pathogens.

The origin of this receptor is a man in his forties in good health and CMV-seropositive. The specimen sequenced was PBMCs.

For the CDR3, the DNA is TGTGCCAGCAGCTTTGGGACAGAACTCACCGGGGAGCTGTTTTTT. Its translation is CASSFGTELTGELFF. The J gene is TRBJ2-2, the V gene TRBV5-4; 7 bases match TRBD1. This CDR3 has 15 amino acids. V was clipped by 2 bases and J by 4 bases; unmatched bases: 5. Germline V lookup: CDR1 SGHNT, CDR2 YYREEE (reference sequence). The variable domain in full, completed from reference TRBV5-4 and TRBJ2-2, reads ETGVTQSPTHLIKTRGQQVTLRCSSQSGHNTVSWYQQALGQGPQFIFQYYREEENGRGNFPPRFSGLQFPNYSSELNVNALELDDSALYLCASSFGTELTGELFFGEGSRLTVL.